The clone carrying this T cell receptor (beta chain) has more than one count but fewer than ten. Per the original data handling: Amplification of reference gene primers provided the estimated nucleated cell counts. TCRdb's copy holds only in-frame clones and misses some; the assay was immunoSEQ multiplex PCR. That table gives V, J and clone size, and the DNA gave D and trimming. Of 200,000 to 250,000 clones listed, around 90% were seen once; the top ten hold around 1.4%. This record belongs to a study of blood T cell repertoires in COVID-19. On the study more broadly: Italy, Spain and the United States were the sources of the convalescent and acute COVID-19 samples. Nucleic acid was either cDNA or gDNA, and it came from T cells, B-cell-depleted T cells, or PBMCs.

V was pared by 3 bases and J by 4 bases, with 5 bases of the junction left unmatched. Germline V gives CDR1 LGHDT, CDR2 YNNKEL (reference sequence). This CDR3 spans 14 amino acids. This TCR derives from an elderly man with acute or convalescent COVID-19. Sequencing was performed on peripheral blood. The chain has TRBV3-1 (or the pseudogene TRBV3-2) and TRBJ1-1; 7 bases align to TRBD1. The CDR3 spells CASSHHRGGTEAFF. The CDR3 bases are TGTGCCAGCAGCCACCACAGGGGTGGCACTGAAGCTTTCTTT.